This T cell receptor (beta chain) was found in a study of blood T cell repertoires in COVID-19. Sequenced by immunoSEQ multiplex PCR; TCRdb stores in-frame clones only, minus some. The repertoire holds fewer than 350,000 clones, with about 76% as singletons. The CDR3 is made up of 19 amino acids. The germline CDR1 and CDR2 sequences are SGHAT and FQNNGV. The germline V and J ends were trimmed by 5 bases and 0 bases, with 20 bases remaining between them. This clonotype originated in a woman aged 60-75 years with active or convalescent COVID-19. The sequencing input was peripheral blood. The rearrangement uses TRBV11-2 and TRBJ2-6; a possible D gene is TRBD1 (6 bases). CDR3 residues: CASSHFRDTYRSGANVLTF. The CDR3 coding sequence is TGTGCCAGCAGCCACTTCCGGGACACTTACCGCTCTGGGGCCAACGTCCTGACTTTC.